Sequencing of this TCR beta chain was carried out in a study of neurological immune-mediated disorders. The CDR3 is 14 amino acids. Germline V CDR1 and CDR2: KGHSH, LQKENI. Trimming took 8 bases from V and 0 from J, leaving 11 bases between them. The yield of each sequencing run was over 200 million TCR-beta sequences from 15-18 subjects. TCRdb re-called the 5' RACE reads with MiXCR, one entry per CDR3 protein. The data contain roughly 65,000 distinct CDR3 sequences, more than 3.5% of them singletons. This TCR derives from a man aged 50 to 59 with multiple sclerosis. The sequenced sample consisted of PBMCs. The chain is built from TRBV18 and TRBJ2-1; the D gene is possibly TRBD1 (5 bases). CDR3 region: CASAQGSSYNEQFF. The CDR3 coding sequence is TGTGCCAGCGCTCAGGGCAGCTCCTACAATGAGCAGTTCTTC.